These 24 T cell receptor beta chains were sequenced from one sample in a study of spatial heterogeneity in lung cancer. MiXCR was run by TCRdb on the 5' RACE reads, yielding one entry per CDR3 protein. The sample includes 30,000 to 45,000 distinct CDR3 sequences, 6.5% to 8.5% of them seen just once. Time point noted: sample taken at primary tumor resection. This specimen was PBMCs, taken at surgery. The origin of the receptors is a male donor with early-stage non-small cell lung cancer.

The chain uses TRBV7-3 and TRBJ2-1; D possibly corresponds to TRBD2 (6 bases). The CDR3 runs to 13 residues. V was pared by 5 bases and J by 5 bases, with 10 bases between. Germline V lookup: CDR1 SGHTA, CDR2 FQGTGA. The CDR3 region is CASSLERDNEQFF. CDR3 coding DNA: TGTGCCAGCAGCCTCGAGCGGGACAATGAGCAGTTCTTC.

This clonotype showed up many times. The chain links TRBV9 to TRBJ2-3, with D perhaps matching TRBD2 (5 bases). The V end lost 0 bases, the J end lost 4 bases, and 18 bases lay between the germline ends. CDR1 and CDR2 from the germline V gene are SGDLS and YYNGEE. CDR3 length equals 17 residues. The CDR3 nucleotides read TGTGCCAGCAGCGTAGGTCCAAGGCGGGTTGTCTCAGATACGCAGTATTTT. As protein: CASSVGPRRVVSDTQYF.

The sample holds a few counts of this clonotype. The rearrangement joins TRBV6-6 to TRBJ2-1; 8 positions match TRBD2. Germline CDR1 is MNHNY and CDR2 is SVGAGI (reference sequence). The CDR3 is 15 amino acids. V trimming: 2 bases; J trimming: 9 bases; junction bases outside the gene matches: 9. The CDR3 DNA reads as TGTGCCAGCAGTTACCGTCGGCGGGGGGAGGGTGAGCAGTTCTTC. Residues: CASSYRRRGEGEQFF.

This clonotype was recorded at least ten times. CDR3 DNA: TGTGCCAGCAGAACCCTCAGCGGACCTAACTATGGCTACACCTTC. Translating it yields CASRTLSGPNYGYTF. The rearrangement links TRBV28 to TRBJ1-2; the D is unclear. The CDR3 length is 15 residues. Germline V gene lookup returns CDR1 MDHEN and CDR2 SYDVKM. Trimming took off 6 bases at V and 0 bases at J, with 14 bases between the two ends.

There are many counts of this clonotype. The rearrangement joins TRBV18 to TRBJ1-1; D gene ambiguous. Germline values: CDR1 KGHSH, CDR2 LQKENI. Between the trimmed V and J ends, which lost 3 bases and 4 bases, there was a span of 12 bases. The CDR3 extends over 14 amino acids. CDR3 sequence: CASSPGGLRTEAFF. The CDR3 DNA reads TGTGCCAGCTCACCGGGCGGATTGCGCACTGAAGCTTTCTTT.

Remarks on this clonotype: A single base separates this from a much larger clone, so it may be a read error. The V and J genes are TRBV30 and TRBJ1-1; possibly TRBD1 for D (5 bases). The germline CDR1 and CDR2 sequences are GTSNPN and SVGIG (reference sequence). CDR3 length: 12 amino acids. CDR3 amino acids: CAWSGQGTEALF. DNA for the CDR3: TGTGCCTGGAGTGGTCAGGGAACTGAAGCTCTCTTT.

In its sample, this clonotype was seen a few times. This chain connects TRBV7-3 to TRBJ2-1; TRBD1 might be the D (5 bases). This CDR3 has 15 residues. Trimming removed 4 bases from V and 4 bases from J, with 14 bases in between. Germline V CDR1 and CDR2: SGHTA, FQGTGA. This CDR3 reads CASSSSGSMYNEQFF. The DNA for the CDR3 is TGTGCCAGCAGCTCCTCAGGGTCTATGTACAATGAGCAGTTCTTC.

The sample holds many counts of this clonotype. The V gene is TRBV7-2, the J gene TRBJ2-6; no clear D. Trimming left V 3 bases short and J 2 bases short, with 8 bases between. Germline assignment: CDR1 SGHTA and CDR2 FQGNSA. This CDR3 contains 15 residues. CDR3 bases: TGTGCCAGCAGCTTGTTTGGGACTGGGGCCAACGTCCTGACTTTC. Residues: CASSLFGTGANVLTF.

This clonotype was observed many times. The CDR3 is CSFPGRDNQPQHF. The CDR3 bases are TGCAGTTTTCCCGGCAGGGACAATCAGCCCCAGCATTTT. The V and J genes are TRBV20-1 and TRBJ1-5; D might be TRBD1 (5 bases). The CDR3 sequence is 13 residues long. V lost 8 bases and J 3 bases, leaving 14 bases between the germline ends. From germline, CDR1 is DFQATT and CDR2 SNEGSKA (reference sequence).

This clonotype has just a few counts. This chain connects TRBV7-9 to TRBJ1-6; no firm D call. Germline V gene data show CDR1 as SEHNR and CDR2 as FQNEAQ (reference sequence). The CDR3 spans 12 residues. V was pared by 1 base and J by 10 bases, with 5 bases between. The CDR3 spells CASSLEGSPLHF. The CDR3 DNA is TGTGCCAGCAGCTTAGAAGGGTCACCCCTCCACTTT. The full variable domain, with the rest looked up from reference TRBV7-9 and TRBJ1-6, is DTGVSQNPRHKITKRGQNVTFRCDPISEHNRLYWYRQTLGQGPEFLTYFQNEAQLEKSRLLSDRFSAERPKGSFSTLEIQRTEQGDSAMYLCASSLEGSPLHFGNGTRLTVT.

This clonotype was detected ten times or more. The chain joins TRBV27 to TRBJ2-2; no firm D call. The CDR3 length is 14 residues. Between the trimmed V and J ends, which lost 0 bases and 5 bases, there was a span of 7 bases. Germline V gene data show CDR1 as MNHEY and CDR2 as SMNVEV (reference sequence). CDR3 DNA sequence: TGTGCCAGCAGTTTATCGCTGGGAACCGGGGAGCTGTTTTTT. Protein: CASSLSLGTGELFF.

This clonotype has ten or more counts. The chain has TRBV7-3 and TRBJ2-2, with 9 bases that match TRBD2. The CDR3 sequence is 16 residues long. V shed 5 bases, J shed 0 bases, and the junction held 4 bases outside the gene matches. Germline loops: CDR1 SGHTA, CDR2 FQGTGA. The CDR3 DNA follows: TGTGCCAGCAGCCCTCCTAGCGGGGCGAACACCGGGGAGCTGTTTTTT. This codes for CASSPPSGANTGELFF.

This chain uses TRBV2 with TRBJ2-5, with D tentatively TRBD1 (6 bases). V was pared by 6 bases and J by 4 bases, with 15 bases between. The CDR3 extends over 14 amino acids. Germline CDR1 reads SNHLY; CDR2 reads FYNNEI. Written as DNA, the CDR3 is TGTGCCAGCAGGCACAGGGTCGGAGGAGAGACCCAGTACTTC. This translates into CASRHRVGGETQYF.

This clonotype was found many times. The CDR3 DNA follows: TGCGCCAGCAGCATCTACAATGAGCAGTTCTTC. Amino acids: CASSIYNEQFF. V usage is TRBV5-1 and J usage is TRBJ2-1; D is unresolved. V was cut by 4 bases and J by 3 bases, with 2 bases left in between. This CDR3 region has 11 residues. Germline-derived CDR1 and CDR2 are SGHRS and YFSETQ.

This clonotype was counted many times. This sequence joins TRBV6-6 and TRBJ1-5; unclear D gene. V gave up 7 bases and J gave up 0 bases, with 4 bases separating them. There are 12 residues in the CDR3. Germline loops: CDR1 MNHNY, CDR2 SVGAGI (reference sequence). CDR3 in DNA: TGTGCCAGCACCTATAGCAATCAGCCCCAGCATTTT. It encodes CASTYSNQPQHF.

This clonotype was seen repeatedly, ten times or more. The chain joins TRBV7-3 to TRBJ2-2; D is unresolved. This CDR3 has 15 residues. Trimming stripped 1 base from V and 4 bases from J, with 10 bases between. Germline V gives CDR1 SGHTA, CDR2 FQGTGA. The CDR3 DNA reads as TGTGCCAGCAGCTTAAGCGCGTCAGTCACCGGGGAGCTGTTTTTT. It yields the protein CASSLSASVTGELFF.

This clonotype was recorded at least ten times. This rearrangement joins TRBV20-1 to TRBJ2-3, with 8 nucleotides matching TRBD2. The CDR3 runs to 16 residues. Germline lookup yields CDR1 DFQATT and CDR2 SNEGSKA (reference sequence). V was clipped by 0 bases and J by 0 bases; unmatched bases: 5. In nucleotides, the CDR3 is TGCAGTGCTAGAGAAGATAGCGGGGCTAGCACAGATACGCAGTATTTT. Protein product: CSAREDSGASTDTQYF.

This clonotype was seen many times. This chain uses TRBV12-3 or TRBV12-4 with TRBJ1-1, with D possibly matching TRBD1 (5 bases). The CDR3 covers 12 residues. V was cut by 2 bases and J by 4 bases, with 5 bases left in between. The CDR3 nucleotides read TGTGCCAGCAGTTTACAGGGCACTGAAGCTTTCTTT. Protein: CASSLQGTEAFF.

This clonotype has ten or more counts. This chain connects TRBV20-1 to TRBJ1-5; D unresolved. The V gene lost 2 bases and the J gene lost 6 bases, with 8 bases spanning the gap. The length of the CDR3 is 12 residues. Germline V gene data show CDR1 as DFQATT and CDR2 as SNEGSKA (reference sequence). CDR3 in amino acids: CSARPGGQPQHF. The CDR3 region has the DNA TGCAGTGCTAGACCGGGCGGTCAGCCCCAGCATTTT.

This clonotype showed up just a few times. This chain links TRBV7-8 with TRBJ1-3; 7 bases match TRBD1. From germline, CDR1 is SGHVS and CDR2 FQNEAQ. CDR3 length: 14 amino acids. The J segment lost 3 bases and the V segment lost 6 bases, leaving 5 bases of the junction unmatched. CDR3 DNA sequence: TGTGCCAGCAGTGACAGGGAGGGTGGAAACACCATATATTTT. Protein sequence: CASSDREGGNTIYF.

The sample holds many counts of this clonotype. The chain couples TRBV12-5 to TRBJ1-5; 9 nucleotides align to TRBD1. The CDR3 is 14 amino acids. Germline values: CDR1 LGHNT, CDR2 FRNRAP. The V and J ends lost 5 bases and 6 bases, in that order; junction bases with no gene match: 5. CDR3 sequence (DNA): TGTGCTAGTGGTGCCGGACAGGGGTTTCAGCCCCAGCATTTT. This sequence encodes CASGAGQGFQPQHF.

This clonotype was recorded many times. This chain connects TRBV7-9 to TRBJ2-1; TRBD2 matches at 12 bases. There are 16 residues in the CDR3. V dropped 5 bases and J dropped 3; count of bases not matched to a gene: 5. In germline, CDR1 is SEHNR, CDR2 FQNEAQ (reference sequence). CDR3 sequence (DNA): TGTGCCAGCAGCACGGGACTAGCGGGCAACTACAATGAGCAGTTCTTC. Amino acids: CASSTGLAGNYNEQFF. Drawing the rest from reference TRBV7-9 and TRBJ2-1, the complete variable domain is DTGVSQNPRHKITKRGQNVTFRCDPISEHNRLYWYRQTLGQGPEFLTYFQNEAQLEKSRLLSDRFSAERPKGSFSTLEIQRTEQGDSAMYLCASSTGLAGNYNEQFFGPGTRLTVL.

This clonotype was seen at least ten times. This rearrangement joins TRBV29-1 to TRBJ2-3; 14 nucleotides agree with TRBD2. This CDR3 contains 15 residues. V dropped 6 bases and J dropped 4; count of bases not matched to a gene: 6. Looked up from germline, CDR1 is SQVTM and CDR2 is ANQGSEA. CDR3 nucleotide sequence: TGCAGCGTGTACGGGACTAGCGGGGGCCCAGATACGCAGTATTTT. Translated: CSVYGTSGGPDTQYF.

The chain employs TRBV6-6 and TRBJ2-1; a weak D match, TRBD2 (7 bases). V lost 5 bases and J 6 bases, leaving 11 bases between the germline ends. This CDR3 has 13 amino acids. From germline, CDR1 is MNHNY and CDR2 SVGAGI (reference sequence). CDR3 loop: CASSMGGLNEQFF. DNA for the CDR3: TGTGCCAGCAGTATGGGGGGGCTCAATGAGCAGTTCTTC.